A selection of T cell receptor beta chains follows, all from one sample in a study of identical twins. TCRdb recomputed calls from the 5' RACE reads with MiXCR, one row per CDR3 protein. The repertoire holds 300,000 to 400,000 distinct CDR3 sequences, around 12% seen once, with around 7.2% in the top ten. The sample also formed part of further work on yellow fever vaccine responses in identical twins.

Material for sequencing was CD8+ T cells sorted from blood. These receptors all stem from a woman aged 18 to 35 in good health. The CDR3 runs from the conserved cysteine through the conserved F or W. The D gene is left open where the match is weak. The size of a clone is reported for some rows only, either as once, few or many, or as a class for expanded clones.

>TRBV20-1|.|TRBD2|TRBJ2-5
CSAEPGLAGGRFQETQYF
TGCAGTGCTGAACCCGGACTAGCGGGAGGGCGGTTCCAAGAGACCCAGTACTTC
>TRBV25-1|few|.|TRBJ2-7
CASSDLGVPPMGHEQYF
TGTGCCAGCAGTGACTTGGGGGTCCCGCCAATGGGTCACGAGCAGTACTTC
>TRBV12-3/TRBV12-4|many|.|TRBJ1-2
CASSLGLPNYGYTF
TGTGCCAGCAGTTTGGGGCTGCCTAACTATGGCTACACCTTC
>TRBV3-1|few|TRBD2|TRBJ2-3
CASTPAGNTDTQYF
TGTGCCAGCACCCCAGCGGGGAACACAGATACGCAGTATTTT
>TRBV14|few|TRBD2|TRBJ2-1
CASSQVWGAGGDEQFF
TGTGCCAGCAGCCAAGTTTGGGGGGCGGGAGGGGATGAGCAGTTCTTC
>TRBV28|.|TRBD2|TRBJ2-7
CASSFPLLGTSGTPYEQYF
TGTGCCAGCAGTTTCCCATTGTTGGGGACTAGCGGGACTCCCTACGAGCAGTACTTC
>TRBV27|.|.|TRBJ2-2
CASSFQGYTGELFF
TGTGCCAGCAGTTTCCAGGGGTACACCGGGGAGCTGTTTTTT
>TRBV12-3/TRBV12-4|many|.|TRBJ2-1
CASSLTWDGYNEQFF
TGTGCCAGCAGTTTAACCTGGGACGGCTACAATGAGCAGTTCTTC
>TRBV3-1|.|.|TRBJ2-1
CASSQVQENEQFF
TGTGCCAGCAGCCAGGTCCAGGAGAATGAGCAGTTCTTC
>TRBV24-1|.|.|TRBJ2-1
CATSDFNGVVNEQFF
TGTGCCACCAGTGATTTCAACGGGGTGGTCAATGAGCAGTTCTTC
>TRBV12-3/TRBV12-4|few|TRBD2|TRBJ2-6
CASCPGTSGMVSGANVLTF
TGTGCCAGCTGTCCGGGGACTAGCGGGATGGTCTCTGGGGCCAACGTCCTGACTTTC
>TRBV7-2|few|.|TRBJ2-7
CASSLREDRPGYEQYF
TGTGCCAGCAGCTTAAGGGAGGACAGGCCGGGGTACGAGCAGTACTTC
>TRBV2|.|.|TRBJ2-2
CASSEDLRNTGELFF
TGTGCCAGCAGTGAGGACCTAAGGAACACCGGGGAGCTGTTTTTT
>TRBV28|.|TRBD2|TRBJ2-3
CASSLGGMGLAGTDTQYF
TGTGCCAGCAGTTTAGGGGGGATGGGACTAGCGGGAACAGATACGCAGTATTTT
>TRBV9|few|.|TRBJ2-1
CASSVERDEQFF
TGTGCCAGCAGCGTAGAGAGGGATGAGCAGTTCTTC
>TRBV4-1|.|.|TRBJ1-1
CASSQGKQVTEAFF
TGCGCCAGCAGCCAAGGGAAGCAAGTCACTGAAGCTTTCTTT
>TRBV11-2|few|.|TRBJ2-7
CASSPLPPGEGEQYF
TGTGCCAGCAGCCCATTACCCCCCGGCGAAGGCGAGCAGTACTTC
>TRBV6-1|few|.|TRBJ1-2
CASSESSIYGYTF
TGTGCCAGCAGTGAGAGTAGTATCTATGGCTACACCTTC
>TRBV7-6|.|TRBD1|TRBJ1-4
CASSYGTGGEKLFF
TGTGCCAGCAGCTACGGGACAGGGGGTGAAAAACTGTTTTTT
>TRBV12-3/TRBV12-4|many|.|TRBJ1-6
CASSSRGTHYNSPLHF
TGTGCCAGCAGCTCCCGTGGGACCCACTATAATTCACCCCTCCACTTT
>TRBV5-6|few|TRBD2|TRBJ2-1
CASSLTGSGGRNEQFF
TGTGCCAGCAGCTTGACTGGCAGCGGGGGGAGGAATGAGCAGTTCTTC
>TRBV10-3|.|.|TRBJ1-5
CAISEGPYSNQPQHF
TGTGCCATCAGTGAGGGACCGTATAGCAATCAGCCCCAGCATTTT
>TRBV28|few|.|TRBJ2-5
CASSFAGSETQYF
TGTGCCAGCAGCTTTGCGGGGTCGGAGACCCAGTACTTC
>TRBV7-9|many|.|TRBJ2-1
CASRSDGVEQFF
TGTGCCAGCAGGTCCGATGGGGTCGAGCAGTTCTTC
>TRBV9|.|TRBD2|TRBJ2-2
CASSASGSTAGELFF
TGTGCCAGCAGCGCTAGCGGGAGTACCGCCGGGGAGCTGTTTTTT
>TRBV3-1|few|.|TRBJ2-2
CASSPGRRGELFF
TGTGCCAGCAGCCCGGGGCGGAGGGGGGAGCTGTTTTTT
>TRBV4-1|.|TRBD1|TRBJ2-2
CASSHAGQGGPGELFF
TGCGCCAGCAGCCATGCCGGACAGGGAGGTCCCGGGGAGCTGTTTTTT
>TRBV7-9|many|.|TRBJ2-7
CASSQDSSYEQYF
TGTGCCAGCAGCCAAGACAGCTCCTACGAGCAGTACTTC
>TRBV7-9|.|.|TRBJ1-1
CASSSSGENEAFF
TGTGCCAGCAGCTCTTCGGGAGAAAATGAAGCTTTCTTT
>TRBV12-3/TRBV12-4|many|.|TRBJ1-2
CASSPGLIWGYTF
TGTGCCAGCAGTCCGGGACTGATATGGGGCTACACCTTC
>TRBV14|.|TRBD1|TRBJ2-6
CASSRGQGNSGANVLTF
TGTGCCAGCAGCCGTGGACAGGGTAACTCTGGGGCCAACGTCCTGACTTTC
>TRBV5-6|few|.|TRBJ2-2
CASSFSGGELFF
TGTGCCAGCAGCTTCTCGGGCGGGGAGCTGTTTTTT
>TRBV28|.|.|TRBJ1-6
CASSLDHNYNSPLHF
TGTGCCAGCAGTCTGGACCACAACTATAATTCACCCCTCCACTTT
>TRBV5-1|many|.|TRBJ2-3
CASSPPPSTDTQYF
TGCGCCAGCAGCCCTCCGCCTAGCACAGATACGCAGTATTTT
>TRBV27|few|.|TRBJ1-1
CASSLRTNTEAFF
TGTGCCAGCAGTTTACGAACCAACACTGAAGCTTTCTTT
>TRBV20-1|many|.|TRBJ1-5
CSASPQGLNQPQHF
TGCAGTGCTAGCCCCCAGGGGCTCAATCAGCCCCAGCATTTT
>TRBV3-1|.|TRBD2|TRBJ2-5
CASSQEVRGLAGDRETQYF
TGTGCCAGCAGCCAAGAGGTTAGGGGACTAGCGGGCGATAGGGAGACCCAGTACTTC
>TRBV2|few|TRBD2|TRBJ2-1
CASSDSGTSGRPYNEQFF
TGTGCCAGCAGTGATTCGGGGACTAGCGGGAGGCCCTACAATGAGCAGTTCTTC